The subject of this entry is one T cell receptor beta chain. This record comes from a study of T-cell reconstitution after alpha-beta-depleted transplantation in children. CDR3 length: 13 amino acids. The V gene lost 2 bases and the J gene lost 4 bases, with 6 bases spanning the gap. Germline V gene sequence: CDR1 MNHEY, CDR2 SVGAGI. TCRbeta library preparation incorporated unique molecular identifiers. Via MiXCR, TCRdb re-called the PCR reads, giving one row per CDR3 protein. Among some 500,000 distinct CDR3 sequences listed, about a sixth were seen once. Sequenced material: PBMCs from the stem cell graft donor, taken from the stem cell graft. The chain uses TRBV6-5 and TRBJ2-1; unclear D gene. The sequence derives from a human donor who donated a stem cell graft to a child with acute lymphoblastic leukemia. The CDR3 spells CASSYGPYNEQFF. CDR3 DNA sequence: TGTGCCAGCAGTTACGGGCCATACAATGAGCAGTTCTTC.